A single sample is the source of the 10 T cell receptor beta chains below, sequenced in a study of cytomegalovirus exposure and HLA in healthy donors. PCR employed 60 Vbeta and 13 Jbeta primers. The data were produced by immunoSEQ multiplex PCR, yet TCRdb's version contains in-frame clones alone and is incomplete. The sample has 100,000 to 150,000 clones, over 65% seen once. Sequenced sample: PBMCs. These TCRs come from a man between 25 and 39 years old in good health and CMV-seropositive.

V usage is TRBV5-3 and J usage is TRBJ2-5; 9 bases line up with TRBD1. TRBV5-3 is filed as an ORF, its function uncertain. The CDR3 is 15 amino acids. Trimming cost V 1 base and J 2 bases; bases outside gene matches: 3. CDR3: CARSLRDREQETQYF. As DNA, the CDR3 is TGTGCCAGAAGCTTGCGGGACAGGGAACAAGAGACCCAGTACTTC.

V gene TRBV25-1 combines with J gene TRBJ2-1; 7 bases map to TRBD2. CDR1 is MGHDK, CDR2 SYGVNS, per germline. The junction had 8 bases not matched to a gene; V was cut back by 2 bases and J by 10 bases. The CDR3 extends over 14 amino acids. CDR3 sequence (DNA): TGTGCCAGCAGTGAACTAACTAGCGCCAAAGAGCAGTTCTTC. It encodes CASSELTSAKEQFF.

The rearrangement joins TRBV7-2 to TRBJ2-3, with 7 bases fitting TRBD1. Unmatched junction bases numbered 6, after V lost 0 bases and J lost 3 bases. Germline-derived CDR1 and CDR2 are SGHTA and FQGNSA. The CDR3 is 16 amino acids. Here the CDR3 reads CASSLAARGSTDTQYF. Written as DNA, the CDR3 is TGTGCCAGCAGCTTAGCGGCCAGGGGGAGTACAGATACGCAGTATTTT. Supplemented by reference TRBV7-2 and TRBJ2-3, the full variable domain reads GAGVSQSPSNKVTEKGKDVELRCDPISGHTALYWYRQSLGQGLEFLIYFQGNSAPDKSGLPSDRFSAERTGGSVSTLTIQRTQQEDSAVYLCASSLAARGSTDTQYFGPGTRLTVL.

This chain joins TRBV7-2 and TRBJ2-7; 14 bases agree with TRBD2. CDR3 length: 16 residues. The germline gives CDR1 SGHTA, CDR2 FQGNSA. The trim removed 4 bases at V and 4 bases at J, leaving 6 bases unmatched. The CDR3 coding sequence is TGTGCCAGCAGCTCCTACGGGACTAGCGGGAGTTACGAGCAGTACTTC. Its translation: CASSSYGTSGSYEQYF.

This chain uses TRBV15 with TRBJ2-3; TRBD2 agrees at 9 bases. The CDR3 is 15 amino acids. Per germline, CDR1 LNHNV and CDR2 YYDKDF (reference sequence). V dropped 1 base and J dropped 7; count of bases not matched to a gene: 6. The CDR3 here is CATSRVAGGAHTQYF. DNA of the CDR3: TGTGCCACCAGCAGAGTTGCGGGAGGGGCTCATACGCAGTATTTT.

The gene calls are TRBV7-6 and TRBJ2-1; TRBD2 is a possible D gene (6 bases). Trimming pared 0 bases from V and 4 bases from J, leaving 16 bases between. This CDR3 comprises 17 residues. Germline V gene sequence: CDR1 SGHVS, CDR2 FNYEAQ. As DNA, the CDR3 is TGTGCCAGCAGCTTAGCGCCCGGGGGAGCAAGGTACAATGAGCAGTTCTTC. It is translated as CASSLAPGGARYNEQFF.

A few counts support this clone. The chain couples TRBV2 to TRBJ2-5; 10 nucleotides agree with TRBD2. The CDR3 loop spans 17 amino acids. Trimming cost V 6 bases and J 5 bases; bases outside gene matches: 15. CDR1 is SNHLY and CDR2 is FYNNEI in the germline V gene. CDR3 sequence reads: CASRRNIAGGLKETQYF. The CDR3 DNA follows: TGTGCCAGCAGACGTAATATAGCGGGAGGTTTAAAGGAGACCCAGTACTTC. The full variable domain, in which reference TRBV2 and TRBJ2-5 provide the parts outside the CDR3, is EPEVTQTPSHQVTQMGQEVILRCVPISNHLYFYWYRQILGQKVEFLVSFYNNEISEKSEIFDDQFSVERPDGSNFTLKIRSTKLEDSAMYFCASRRNIAGGLKETQYFGPGTRLLVL.

The chain's CDR3 is CASSLQLSNYGYTF. DNA for the CDR3: TGCGCCAGCAGCCTACAGCTCTCTAACTATGGCTACACCTTC. V is TRBV4-1 and J is TRBJ1-2; D gene uncertain. Germline lookup yields CDR1 MGHRA and CDR2 YSYEKL. This CDR3 spans 14 amino acids. Between the trimmed V and J ends, which lost 4 bases and 0 bases, there was a span of 9 bases.

A few counts support this clone. The chain employs TRBV7-6 and TRBJ1-1, with D possibly TRBD1 on 5 matching bases. Trimming pared 3 bases from V and 1 base from J, leaving 9 bases between. The germline V gene has CDR1 SGHVS and CDR2 FNYEAQ. The CDR3 runs to 14 residues. The CDR3 loop is CASSFSGSNTEAFF. CDR3 DNA: TGTGCCAGCAGCTTTTCAGGGTCGAACACTGAAGCTTTCTTT.

The V call is TRBV10-3, the J call TRBJ2-1; D is possibly TRBD1 (5 bases). The CDR3 extends over 14 amino acids. Trimming left V 7 bases short and J 0 bases short, with 10 bases between. CDR1 is ENHRY, CDR2 SYGVKD, per germline. This CDR3 reads CAITRGSSYNEQFF. As DNA, the CDR3 is TGTGCCATCACTAGGGGTAGCTCCTACAATGAGCAGTTCTTC.